A single sample is the source of the 7 T cell receptor beta chains below, sequenced in a study of blood T cell repertoires in COVID-19. The table came from immunoSEQ multiplex PCR; TCRdb's copy has only in-frame clones and leaves some out. The table records fewer than 150,000 clones, roughly 85% of them present only once. Input material: peripheral blood. The receptors stem from a man aged 50 or older with acute or convalescent COVID-19.

This sequence joins TRBV7-2 and TRBJ2-1; 10 bases line up with TRBD2. Trimming removed 3 bases from V and 5 bases from J; junction bases left unmatched: 4. The CDR3 extends over 15 amino acids. Germline V CDR1 and CDR2: SGHTA, FQGNSA. CDR3 region: CASSFLAGEHNEQFF. CDR3 nucleotide sequence: TGTGCCAGCAGCTTTCTAGCGGGAGAACACAATGAGCAGTTCTTC.

This rearrangement joins TRBV28 to TRBJ1-2; 7 nucleotides match TRBD1. Germline assignment: CDR1 MDHEN and CDR2 SYDVKM. The CDR3 consists of 15 residues. J lost 1 base, V lost 3 bases, and 5 bases had no gene match. The DNA for the CDR3 is TGTGCCAGCAGTTTCCCGACAGGGAATAACTATGGCTACACCTTC. Residues: CASSFPTGNNYGYTF.

The gene calls are TRBV2 and TRBJ1-2; D gene unclear. CDR1 and CDR2 (germline): SNHLY, FYNNEI. The CDR3 totals 11 residues. Trimming left V 6 bases short and J 8 bases short, with 10 bases between. CDR3 in DNA: TGTGCCAGCAGGGGAGGAGGGGGCTACACCTTC. It encodes CASRGGGGYTF.

This clone has a single count. The rearrangement links TRBV7-3 to TRBJ2-6; 8 nucleotides match TRBD1. Trimming cost V 5 bases and J 4 bases; bases outside gene matches: 4. CDR1 and CDR2 from the germline V gene are SGHTA and FQGTGA. This CDR3 is 15 amino acids long. This CDR3 is CASSQGASGANVLTF. DNA for the CDR3: TGTGCCAGCAGCCAGGGGGCGTCCGGGGCCAACGTCCTGACTTTC.

The chain uses TRBV7-9 and TRBJ2-1; perhaps TRBD2 as D (6 bases). The CDR3 runs to 16 residues. V was cut by 5 bases and J by 6 bases, with 20 bases left in between. Germline CDR1 SEHNR, CDR2 FQNEAQ (reference sequence). The CDR3 loop reads CASSPPGLPGGNEQFF. CDR3 coding DNA: TGTGCCAGCAGCCCACCGGGACTCCCTGGGGGCAATGAGCAGTTCTTC. The full variable domain, in which reference TRBV7-9 and TRBJ2-1 provide the parts outside the CDR3, is DTGVSQNPRHKITKRGQNVTFRCDPISEHNRLYWYRQTLGQGPEFLTYFQNEAQLEKSRLLSDRFSAERPKGSFSTLEIQRTEQGDSAMYLCASSPPGLPGGNEQFFGPGTRLTVL.

The chain is built from TRBV28 and TRBJ1-5; D is possibly TRBD1 (5 bases). V shed 8 bases and J shed 2 bases, with 19 bases lying between them. CDR1 is MDHEN and CDR2 is SYDVKM in the germline V gene. CDR3 length equals 16 residues. This CDR3 reads CASLLSSGPRNQPQHF. CDR3 nucleotide sequence: TGTGCCAGCCTACTCAGTTCAGGGCCCCGCAATCAGCCCCAGCATTTT.

This chain connects TRBV6-5 to TRBJ2-3; D is ambiguous. The CDR3 contains 12 residues. The germline V gene has CDR1 MNHEY and CDR2 SVGAGI. Trimming shortened V by 8 bases and J by 1 base, and 7 bases separated the two germline ends. The CDR3 nucleotides read TGTGCCAGCGATCGGGGCACAGATACGCAGTATTTT. It yields the protein CASDRGTDTQYF.